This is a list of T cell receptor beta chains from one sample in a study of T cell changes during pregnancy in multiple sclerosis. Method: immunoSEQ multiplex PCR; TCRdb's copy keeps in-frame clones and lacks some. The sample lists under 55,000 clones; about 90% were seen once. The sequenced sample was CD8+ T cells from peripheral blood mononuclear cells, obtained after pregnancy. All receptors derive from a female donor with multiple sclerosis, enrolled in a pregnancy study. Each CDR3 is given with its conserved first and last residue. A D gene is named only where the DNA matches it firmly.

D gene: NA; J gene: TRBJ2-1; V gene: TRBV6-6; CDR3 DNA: TGTGCCAGCAGTTACTCCGACAGGCCCAATGAGCAGTTCTTC; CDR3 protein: CASSYSDRPNEQFF
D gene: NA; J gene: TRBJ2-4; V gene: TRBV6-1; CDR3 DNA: TGTGCCAGCAGTGAATGGGCAGGTTTAGCCAAAAACATTCAGTACTTC; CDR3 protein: CASSEWAGLAKNIQYF
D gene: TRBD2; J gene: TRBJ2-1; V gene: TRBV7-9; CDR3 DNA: TGTGCCAGCAGCAGACTAGCGGGGATTCGGAATGAGCAGTTCTTC; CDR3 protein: CASSRLAGIRNEQFF
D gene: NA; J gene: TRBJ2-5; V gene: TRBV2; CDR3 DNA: TGTGCCAGCAGTGAACTGTCTCCCGGGGAGACCCAGTACTTC; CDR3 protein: CASSELSPGETQYF
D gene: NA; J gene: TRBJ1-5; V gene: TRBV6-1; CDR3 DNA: TGTGCCAGCAGTGGAGGGGGGGACAATCAGCCCCAGCATTTT; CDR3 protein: CASSGGGDNQPQHF
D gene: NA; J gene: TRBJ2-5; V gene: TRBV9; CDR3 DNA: TGTGCCAGCAGCGTAGCTCCCCGTTCGGAGACCCAGTACTTC; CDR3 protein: CASSVAPRSETQYF
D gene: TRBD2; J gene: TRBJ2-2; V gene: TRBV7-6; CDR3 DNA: TGTGCCAGCAACGGGGGACTAGCGGGGAACACCGGGGAGCTGTTTTTT; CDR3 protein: CASNGGLAGNTGELFF
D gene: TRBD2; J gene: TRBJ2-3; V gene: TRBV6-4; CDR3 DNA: TGTGCCAGCAGTGCCGTAGCGGGGGGCACAGATACGCAGTATTTT; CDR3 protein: CASSAVAGGTDTQYF
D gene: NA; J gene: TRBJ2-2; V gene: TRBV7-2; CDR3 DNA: TGTGCCAGCAGCTTACCATCCAGGCAGAGTTCCGGGGAGCTGTTTTTT; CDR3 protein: CASSLPSRQSSGELFF
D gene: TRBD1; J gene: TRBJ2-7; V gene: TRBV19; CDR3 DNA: TGTGCCAGTTCCGGGACAGGGTCGAGCTACGAGCAGTACTTC; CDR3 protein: CASSGTGSSYEQYF
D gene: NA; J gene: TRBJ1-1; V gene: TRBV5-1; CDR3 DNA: TGCGCCAGCAGCTTTTCTTCTGTCCGGGATGAAGAAGCTTTCTTT; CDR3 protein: CASSFSSVRDEEAFF